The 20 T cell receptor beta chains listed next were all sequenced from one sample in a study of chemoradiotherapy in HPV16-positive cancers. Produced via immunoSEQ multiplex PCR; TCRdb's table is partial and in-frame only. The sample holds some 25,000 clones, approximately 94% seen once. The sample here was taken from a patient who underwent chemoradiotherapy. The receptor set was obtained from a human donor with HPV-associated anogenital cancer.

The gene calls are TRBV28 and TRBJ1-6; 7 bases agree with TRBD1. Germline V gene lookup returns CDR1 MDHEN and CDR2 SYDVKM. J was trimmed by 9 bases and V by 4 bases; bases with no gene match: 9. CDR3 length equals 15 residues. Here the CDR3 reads CASSSPQGGTSPLHF. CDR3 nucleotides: TGTGCCAGCAGTTCCCCGCAGGGGGGAACTTCACCCCTCCACTTT.

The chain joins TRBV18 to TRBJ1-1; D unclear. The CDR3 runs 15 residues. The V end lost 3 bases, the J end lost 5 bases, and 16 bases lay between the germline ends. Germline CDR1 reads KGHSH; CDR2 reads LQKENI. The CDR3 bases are TGTGCCAGCTCACCCGGAGCATTCGGCGGGACTGAAGCTTTCTTT. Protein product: CASSPGAFGGTEAFF.

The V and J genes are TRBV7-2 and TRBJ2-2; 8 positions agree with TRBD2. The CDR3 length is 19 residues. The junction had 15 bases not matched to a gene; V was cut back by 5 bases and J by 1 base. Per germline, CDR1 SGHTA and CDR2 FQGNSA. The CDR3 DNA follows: TGTGCCAGCAGCCTGACTAGCGTCAAACCCCTCGGGAACACCGGGGAGCTGTTTTTT. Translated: CASSLTSVKPLGNTGELFF. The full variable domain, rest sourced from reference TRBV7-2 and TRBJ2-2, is GAGVSQSPSNKVTEKGKDVELRCDPISGHTALYWYRQSLGQGLEFLIYFQGNSAPDKSGLPSDRFSAERTGGSVSTLTIQRTQQEDSAVYLCASSLTSVKPLGNTGELFFGEGSRLTVL.

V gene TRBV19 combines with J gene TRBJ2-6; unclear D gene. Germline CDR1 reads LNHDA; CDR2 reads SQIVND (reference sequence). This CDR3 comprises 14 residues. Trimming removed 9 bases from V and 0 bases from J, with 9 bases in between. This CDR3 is CASRMSSGANVLTF. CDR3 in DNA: TGTGCCAGCAGGATGAGCTCTGGGGCCAACGTCCTGACTTTC.

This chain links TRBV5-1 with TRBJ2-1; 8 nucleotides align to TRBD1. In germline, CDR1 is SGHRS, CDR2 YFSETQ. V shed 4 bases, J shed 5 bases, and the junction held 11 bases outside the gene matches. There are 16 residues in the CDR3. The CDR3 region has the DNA TGCGCCAGCAGCATAGGGACAGGTAACCTCAACAATGAGCAGTTCTTC. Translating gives CASSIGTGNLNNEQFF.

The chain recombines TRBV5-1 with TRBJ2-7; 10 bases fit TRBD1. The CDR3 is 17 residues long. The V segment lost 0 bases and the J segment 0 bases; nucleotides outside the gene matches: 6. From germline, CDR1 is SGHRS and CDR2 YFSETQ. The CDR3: CASSLGPTGGGSYEQYF. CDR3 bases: TGCGCCAGCAGCTTGGGTCCGACAGGGGGCGGCTCCTACGAGCAGTACTTC.

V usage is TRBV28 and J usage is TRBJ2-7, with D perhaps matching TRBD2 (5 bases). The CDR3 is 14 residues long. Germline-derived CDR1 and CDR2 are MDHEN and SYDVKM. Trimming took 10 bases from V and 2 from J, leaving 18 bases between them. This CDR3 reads CATDVSSAAYEQYF. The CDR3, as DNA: TGTGCCACCGACGTAAGTAGCGCGGCCTACGAGCAGTACTTC.

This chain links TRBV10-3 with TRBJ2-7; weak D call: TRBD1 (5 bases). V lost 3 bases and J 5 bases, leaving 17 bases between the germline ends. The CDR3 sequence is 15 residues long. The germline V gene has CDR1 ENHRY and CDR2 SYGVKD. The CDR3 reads CAISDRSGQRNEQYF. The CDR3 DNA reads TGTGCCATCAGTGATAGGTCAGGACAAAGAAACGAGCAGTACTTC.

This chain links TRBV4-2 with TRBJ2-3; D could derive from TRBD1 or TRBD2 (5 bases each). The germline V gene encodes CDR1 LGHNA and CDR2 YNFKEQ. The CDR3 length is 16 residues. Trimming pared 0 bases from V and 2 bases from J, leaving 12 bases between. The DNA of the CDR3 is TGTGCCAGCAGCCAAGATCGGGGCCATTCCACAGATACGCAGTATTTT. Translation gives CASSQDRGHSTDTQYF.

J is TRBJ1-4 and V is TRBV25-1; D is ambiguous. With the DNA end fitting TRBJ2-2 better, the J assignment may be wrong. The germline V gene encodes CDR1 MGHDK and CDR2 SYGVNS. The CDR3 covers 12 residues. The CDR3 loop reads CASSRPTGELFF. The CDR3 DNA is TGTGCCAGCAGTAGACCGACAGGGGAGCTGTTTTTT.

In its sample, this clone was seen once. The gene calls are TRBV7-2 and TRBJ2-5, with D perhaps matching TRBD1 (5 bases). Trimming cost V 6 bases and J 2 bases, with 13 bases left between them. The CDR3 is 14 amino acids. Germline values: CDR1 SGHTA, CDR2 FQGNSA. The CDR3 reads CASRIDRDQETQYF. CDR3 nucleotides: TGTGCCAGCAGAATCGACAGAGATCAAGAGACCCAGTACTTC.

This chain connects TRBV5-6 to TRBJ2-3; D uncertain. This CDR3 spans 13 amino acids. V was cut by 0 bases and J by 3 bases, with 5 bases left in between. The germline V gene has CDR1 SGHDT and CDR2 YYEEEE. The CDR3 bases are TGTGCCAGCAGCTTGGCCGGGACAGATACGCAGTATTTT. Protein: CASSLAGTDTQYF.

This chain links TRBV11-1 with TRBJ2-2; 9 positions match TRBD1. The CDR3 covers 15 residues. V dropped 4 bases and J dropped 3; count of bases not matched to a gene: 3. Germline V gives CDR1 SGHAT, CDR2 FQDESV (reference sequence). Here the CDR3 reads CASSSGQGDTGELFF. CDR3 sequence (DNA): TGTGCCAGCAGCTCGGGACAGGGAGACACCGGGGAGCTGTTTTTT.

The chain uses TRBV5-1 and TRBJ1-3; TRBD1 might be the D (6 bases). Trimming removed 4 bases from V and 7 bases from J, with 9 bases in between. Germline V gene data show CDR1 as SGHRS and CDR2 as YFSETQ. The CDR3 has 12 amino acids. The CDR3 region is CASSADSNTIYF. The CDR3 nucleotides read TGCGCCAGCAGCGCGGACAGTAACACCATATATTTT.

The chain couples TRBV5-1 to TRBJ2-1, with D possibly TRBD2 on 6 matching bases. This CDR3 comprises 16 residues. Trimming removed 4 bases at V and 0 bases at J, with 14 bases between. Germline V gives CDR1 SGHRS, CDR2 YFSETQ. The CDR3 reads CASSATRGSSYNEQFF. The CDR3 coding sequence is TGCGCCAGCAGCGCAACTCGGGGGAGCTCCTACAATGAGCAGTTCTTC.

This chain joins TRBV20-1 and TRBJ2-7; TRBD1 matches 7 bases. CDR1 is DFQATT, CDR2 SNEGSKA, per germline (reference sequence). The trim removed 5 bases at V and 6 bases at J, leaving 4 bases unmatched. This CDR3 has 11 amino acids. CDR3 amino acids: CSAYDRVEQYF. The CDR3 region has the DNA TGCAGTGCTTACGACAGGGTCGAGCAGTACTTC.

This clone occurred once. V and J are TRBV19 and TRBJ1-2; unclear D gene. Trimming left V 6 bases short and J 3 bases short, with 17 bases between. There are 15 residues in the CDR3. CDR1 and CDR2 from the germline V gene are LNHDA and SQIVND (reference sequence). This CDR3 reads CASSSRTRSYYGYTF. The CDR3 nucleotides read TGTGCCAGTAGCTCTCGGACCCGGTCGTACTATGGCTACACCTTC.

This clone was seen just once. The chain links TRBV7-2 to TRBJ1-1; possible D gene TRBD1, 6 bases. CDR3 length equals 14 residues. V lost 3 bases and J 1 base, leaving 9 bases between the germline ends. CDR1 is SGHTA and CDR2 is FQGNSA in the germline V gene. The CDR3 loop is CASSLKGGNTEAFF. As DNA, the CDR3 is TGTGCCAGCAGCTTGAAGGGGGGGAACACTGAAGCTTTCTTT.

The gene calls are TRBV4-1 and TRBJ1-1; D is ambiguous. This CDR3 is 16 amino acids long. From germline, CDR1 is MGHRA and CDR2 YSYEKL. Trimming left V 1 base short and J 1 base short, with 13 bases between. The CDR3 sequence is CASSQVSGLGNTEAFF. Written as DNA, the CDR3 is TGCGCCAGCAGCCAAGTATCCGGACTTGGGAACACTGAAGCTTTCTTT.

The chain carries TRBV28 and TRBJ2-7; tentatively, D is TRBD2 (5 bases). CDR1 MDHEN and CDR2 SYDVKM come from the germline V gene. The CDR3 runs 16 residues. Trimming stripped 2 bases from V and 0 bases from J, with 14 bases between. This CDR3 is CASSLVLMGSSYEQYF. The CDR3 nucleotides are TGTGCCAGCAGTTTAGTACTTATGGGGAGCTCCTACGAGCAGTACTTC. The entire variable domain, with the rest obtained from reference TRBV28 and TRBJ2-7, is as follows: DVKVTQSSRYLVKRTGEKVFLECVQDMDHENMFWYRQDPGLGLRLIYFSYDVKMKEKGDIPEGYSVSREKKERFSLILESASTNQTSMYLCASSLVLMGSSYEQYFGPGTRLTVT.